A single sample is the source of the 30 T cell receptor beta chains below, sequenced in a study of beta chain features in type 1 diabetes. Expressed TCRB transcripts were sequenced, since all the RNA that had been isolated was reverse transcribed. Profiling relied on immunoSEQ multiplex PCR, and the TCRdb table lists in-frame clones only, not all of them. The repertoire holds over 700,000 clones, with 15% to 20% as singletons. The source material was naive CD4+ T cells from blood. The receptors shown here come from a woman between 18 and 29 years old in good health.

This clone occurred a few times. The gene calls are TRBV28 and TRBJ2-1; D may be TRBD1 or TRBD2 (5 bases each). Germline V gives CDR1 MDHEN, CDR2 SYDVKM. V was shortened by 5 bases and J by 5 bases, with 10 bases between the two germline ends. The CDR3 is 13 amino acids. This CDR3 reads CASSTWGNNEQFF. CDR3 nucleotide sequence: TGTGCCAGCAGTACTTGGGGGAACAATGAGCAGTTCTTC.

This sequence joins TRBV18 and TRBJ2-1, with D tentatively TRBD1 (5 bases). CDR1 and CDR2 from the germline V gene are KGHSH and LQKENI. Trimming shortened V by 8 bases and J by 5 bases, and 19 bases separated the two germline ends. CDR3 length: 15 residues. CDR3 nucleotide sequence: TGTGCCAGCACCCTCAGGGTAGCTAGGGACAATGAGCAGTTCTTC. It encodes CASTLRVARDNEQFF.

In this sample, this clone turned up a few times. The V and J genes are TRBV7-2 and TRBJ2-7, with D perhaps matching TRBD1 (6 bases). Trimming removed 5 bases from V and 3 bases from J, with 11 bases in between. CDR1 is SGHTA, CDR2 FQGNSA, per germline. This CDR3 region has 13 residues. The DNA for the CDR3 is TGTGCCAGCAGCGAGGACAGATACTACGAGCAGTACTTC. As protein: CASSEDRYYEQYF.

The rearrangement joins TRBV9 to TRBJ1-4; D is possibly TRBD1 (6 bases). The CDR3 is 14 residues long. Germline V gene sequence: CDR1 SGDLS, CDR2 YYNGEE. Trimming stripped 3 bases from V and 0 bases from J, with 6 bases between. CDR3 protein: CASSEGATNEKLFF. The CDR3, as DNA: TGTGCCAGCAGCGAGGGGGCAACTAATGAAAAACTGTTTTTT. The full variable domain, completed using reference TRBV9 and TRBJ1-4, is DSGVTQTPKHLITATGQRVTLRCSPRSGDLSVYWYQQSLDQGLQFLIQYYNGEERAKGNILERFSAQQFPDLHSELNLSSLELGDSALYFCASSEGATNEKLFFGSGTQLSVL.

The V gene is TRBV18, the J gene TRBJ1-1; maybe TRBD1 (6 bases). The CDR3 loop spans 15 amino acids. V lost 2 bases and J lost 10, with 20 bases in between. Germline CDR1 is KGHSH and CDR2 is LQKENI. Here the CDR3 DNA reads TGTGCCAGCTCACCAACTGGACAGCCTCACAAACTAGCTTTCTTT. Translation: CASSPTGQPHKLAFF. The full variable domain, rest sourced from reference TRBV18 and TRBJ1-1, is NAGVMQNPRHLVRRRGQEARLRCSPMKGHSHVYWYRQLPEEGLKFMVYLQKENIIDESGMPKERFSAEFPKEGPSILRIQQVVRGDSAAYFCASSPTGQPHKLAFFGQGTRLTVV.

J is TRBJ2-3 and V is TRBV7-2; the match to TRBD2 covers 8 bases. From germline, CDR1 is SGHTA and CDR2 FQGNSA. Germline trimming cut 4 bases from V and 4 bases from J; bases unmatched to any gene: 10. This CDR3 spans 16 amino acids. CDR3 residues: CASSSRLGLGSDTQYF. CDR3 coding DNA: TGTGCCAGCAGCTCCCGCTTGGGACTAGGCTCAGATACGCAGTATTTT.

Here the CDR3 DNA reads TGCGCCAGCAGCTTGGCTGCAGGGACCTTTAACTATGGCTACACCTTC. This sequence encodes CASSLAAGTFNYGYTF. The chain has TRBV5-1 and TRBJ1-2; TRBD1 might be the D (5 bases). V was clipped by 0 bases and J by 1 base, with 13 bases between them. Germline V gives CDR1 SGHRS, CDR2 YFSETQ. This CDR3 has 16 amino acids.

In its sample, this clone was seen a few times. The V call is TRBV14, the J call TRBJ2-4; 7 nucleotides match TRBD2. The J segment lost 9 bases and the V segment lost 1 base, leaving 9 bases of the junction unmatched. Germline V gene lookup returns CDR1 SGHDN and CDR2 FVKESK. CDR3 length equals 15 residues. CDR3 sequence reads: CASSQGEGASGIQYF. CDR3 coding DNA: TGTGCCAGCAGCCAAGGGGAAGGGGCTAGCGGCATTCAGTACTTC.

The chain links TRBV28 to TRBJ2-1; TRBD2 agrees at 9 bases. V trimming: 4 bases; J trimming: 9 bases; junction bases outside the gene matches: 13. This CDR3 has 16 amino acids. Germline V gene data show CDR1 as MDHEN and CDR2 as SYDVKM. CDR3 sequence (DNA): TGTGCCAGCAGTTCCCAGGTGGCGGGAGGGTGGATTGAGCAGTTCTTC. Translating it yields CASSSQVAGGWIEQFF.

This clone showed up just a few times. This chain links TRBV7-3 with TRBJ2-7; TRBD1 agrees at 10 bases. V was pared by 5 bases and J by 4 bases, with 8 bases of the junction left unmatched. This CDR3 comprises 15 residues. Looked up from germline, CDR1 is SGHTA and CDR2 is FQGTGA. The CDR3 DNA reads as TGTGCCAGCAGCCTAGGTGCGGGACAGGGGTACGAGCAGTACTTC. It encodes CASSLGAGQGYEQYF.

V usage is TRBV28 and J usage is TRBJ2-1; the match to TRBD2 covers 7 bases. Germline CDR1 is MDHEN and CDR2 is SYDVKM. The CDR3 extends over 14 amino acids. The ends lost 5 bases at V and 15 bases at J; junction bases unmatched: 16. CDR3 DNA: TGTGCCAGCAGTCATCCCGGGACTACCCTGGGAGGGTTCTTC. It specifies CASSHPGTTLGGFF. Complete variable domain (other parts from reference TRBV28 and TRBJ2-1): DVKVTQSSRYLVKRTGEKVFLECVQDMDHENMFWYRQDPGLGLRLIYFSYDVKMKEKGDIPEGYSVSREKKERFSLILESASTNQTSMYLCASSHPGTTLGGFFGPGTRLTVL.

The chain uses TRBV6-1 and TRBJ2-3; a weak D match, TRBD2 (7 bases). This CDR3 is 15 amino acids long. V dropped 7 bases and J dropped 1 base, with 15 bases sitting between them. Germline assignment: CDR1 MNHNS and CDR2 SASEGT. The CDR3, as DNA: TGTGCCAGCAACCGTGGGGGGGCGGGCACAGATACGCAGTATTTT. Protein: CASNRGGAGTDTQYF.

The chain carries TRBV5-4 and TRBJ2-3; D is undetermined. CDR1 is SGHNT and CDR2 is YYREEE in the germline V gene (reference sequence). The CDR3 totals 15 residues. The V end was cut by 0 bases, the J end by 4 bases, with 12 bases between. CDR3 sequence (DNA): TGTGCCAGCAGCTTGGCCCCCGGGCCCCCAGATACGCAGTATTTT. Protein sequence: CASSLAPGPPDTQYF.

This chain uses TRBV11-2 with TRBJ2-1, with 8 bases lining up with TRBD2. The CDR3 contains 15 residues. Germline lookup yields CDR1 SGHAT and CDR2 FQNNGV. V trimming: 7 bases; J trimming: 10 bases; junction bases outside the gene matches: 15. The CDR3 sequence: CASTKTRASGLEQFF. CDR3 DNA sequence: TGTGCCAGCACCAAAACTCGGGCTAGCGGGCTAGAGCAGTTCTTC.

This clone was detected a few times. The chain employs TRBV6-5 and TRBJ1-4, with no clear D. Trimming took off 2 bases at V and 8 bases at J, with 12 bases between the two ends. The CDR3 totals 14 residues. CDR1 and CDR2 (germline): MNHEY, SVGAGI. CDR3 sequence (DNA): TGTGCCAGCAGTTACAGAACGACGGGCGAAAAACTGTTTTTT. The encoded protein is CASSYRTTGEKLFF.

This clone was picked up a small number of times. The chain couples TRBV14 to TRBJ2-2, with D uncertain. Germline CDR1 and CDR2: SGHDN and FVKESK. The CDR3 is made up of 13 amino acids. The V gene lost 0 bases and the J gene lost 6 bases, with 5 bases spanning the gap. CDR3 DNA sequence: TGTGCCAGCAGCCAAGACCTCTCCGGGGAGCTGTTTTTT. Translation: CASSQDLSGELFF.

This clone was observed a few times. This sequence joins TRBV6-6 and TRBJ2-5; a weak D match, TRBD1 (6 bases). Looked up from germline, CDR1 is MNHNY and CDR2 is SVGAGI (reference sequence). This CDR3 spans 14 amino acids. V lost 5 bases and J lost 5, with 15 bases in between. The DNA for the CDR3 is TGTGCCAGCAGTGACACAGGGTCCAGGGAGACCCAGTACTTC. Its protein is CASSDTGSRETQYF.

This clone was detected a few times. V and J are TRBV10-3 and TRBJ2-1, with D perhaps TRBD2 (5 bases). The CDR3 is made up of 12 amino acids. Germline CDR1 and CDR2: ENHRY and SYGVKD. V was cut by 8 bases and J by 10 bases, with 15 bases left in between. The CDR3 region is CAIANSRGEQFF. CDR3 sequence (DNA): TGTGCCATCGCGAACTCACGAGGGGAGCAGTTCTTC.

This chain connects TRBV5-4 to TRBJ2-7; 9 nucleotides match TRBD1. V lost 4 bases to trimming and J lost 3 bases; unmatched junction nucleotides: 2. CDR3 length: 13 residues. Germline-derived CDR1 and CDR2 are SGHNT and YYREEE (reference sequence). CDR3 amino acids: CASSPDRGYEQYF. The CDR3 DNA follows: TGTGCCAGCAGCCCGGACAGGGGCTACGAGCAGTACTTC.

In its sample, this clone was seen a few times. Distinct nucleotide sequences in the sample also encode this CDR3. The V and J genes are TRBV7-6 and TRBJ1-5, with D unresolved. The CDR3 length is 13 residues. CDR1 and CDR2 from the germline V gene are SGHVS and FNYEAQ. V was pared by 1 base and J by 7 bases, with 8 bases between. CDR3 loop: CASSLDLGQPQHF. DNA of the CDR3: TGTGCCAGCAGCTTAGATCTTGGGCAGCCCCAGCATTTT.

V and J are TRBV5-4 and TRBJ1-2, with TRBD1 matching 9 bases. Unmatched junction bases numbered 9, after V lost 4 bases and J lost 8 bases. Germline V gene sequence: CDR1 SGHNT, CDR2 YYREEE (reference sequence). The CDR3 runs 14 residues. The CDR3 sequence is CASSRDRALGGYTF. CDR3 in DNA: TGTGCCAGCAGCCGGGACAGGGCCCTTGGGGGCTACACCTTC.

This clone was observed once. The J gene is TRBJ2-3, the V gene TRBV4-1; tentative D call: TRBD1 (6 bases). The CDR3 sequence is 15 residues long. The V end lost 0 bases, the J end lost 10 bases, and 17 bases lay between the germline ends. CDR1 and CDR2 (germline): MGHRA, YSYEKL. This CDR3 reads CASSQDQTGDSAQYF. The CDR3 nucleotides read TGCGCCAGCAGCCAAGATCAGACAGGAGATAGCGCGCAGTATTTT.

This clone showed up just a few times. This chain connects TRBV28 to TRBJ2-7, with 8 bases aligning to TRBD1. The CDR3 covers 13 residues. Unmatched junction bases numbered 4, after V lost 6 bases and J lost 3 bases. Germline V CDR1 and CDR2: MDHEN, SYDVKM. CDR3 bases: TGTGCCAGCAGCACGGGACAGGACTACGAGCAGTACTTC. This encodes CASSTGQDYEQYF.

This sequence joins TRBV28 and TRBJ1-2; D uncertain. The V and J ends lost 1 base and 2 bases respectively, with 14 bases between them. Germline V gives CDR1 MDHEN, CDR2 SYDVKM. The CDR3 has 16 amino acids. CDR3 protein: CASSLFGSAHNYGYTF. CDR3 coding DNA: TGTGCCAGCAGTTTATTCGGGTCGGCCCACAACTATGGCTACACCTTC.

The V gene is TRBV5-6, the J gene TRBJ2-1; 14 bases agree with TRBD2. The CDR3 totals 15 residues. Germline assignment: CDR1 SGHDT and CDR2 YYEEEE. Losses at the gene ends were 3 bases for V and 13 bases for J; bases not matched to a gene: 9. The CDR3 loop reads CASSSGLAGGLLQFF. The CDR3 coding sequence is TGTGCCAGCAGCTCCGGACTAGCGGGGGGACTATTACAGTTCTTC.

The chain recombines TRBV7-2 with TRBJ1-5, with D unresolved. The CDR3 extends over 17 amino acids. Germline V lookup: CDR1 SGHTA, CDR2 FQGNSA. Trimming took off 1 base at V and 7 bases at J, with 20 bases between the two ends. The CDR3 coding sequence is TGTGCCAGCAGCTTAGTAGGGATGGCCCTAGAGGGACAGCCCCAGCATTTT. As protein: CASSLVGMALEGQPQHF.

This clone was counted between two and nine times. The J gene is TRBJ2-1, the V gene TRBV18; 9 nucleotides line up with TRBD1. This CDR3 contains 15 residues. With 3 bases clipped from V and 6 bases from J, the junction kept 6 bases outside the gene matches. CDR1 and CDR2 (germline): KGHSH, LQKENI. CDR3 DNA: TGTGCCAGCTCACCCCGACAGGGGGGTGGCAATGAGCAGTTCTTC. This codes for CASSPRQGGGNEQFF.

J is TRBJ1-2 and V is TRBV28; 11 bases fit TRBD1. The CDR3 covers 14 residues. V trimming: 8 bases; J trimming: 4 bases; junction bases outside the gene matches: 6. Germline lookup yields CDR1 MDHEN and CDR2 SYDVKM. CDR3 residues: CASGTGGSVYGYTF. DNA for the CDR3: TGTGCCAGCGGGACAGGGGGTTCGGTCTATGGCTACACCTTC.

Concerning this clone itself: Relative to the germline gene, one junction end is altered; a read error may explain this. V is TRBV7-2 and J is TRBJ2-4; tentative D call: TRBD2 (6 bases). CDR1 and CDR2 from the germline V gene are SGHTA and FQGNSA. The CDR3 is 16 residues long. CDR3: CVSSSPNSGAKNIQYF. As DNA, the CDR3 is TGTGTCAGCAGCTCGCCAAATAGCGGAGCCAAAAACATTCAGTACTTC.

The CDR3, as DNA: TGTGCCAGCTCGCAAACAGGGGAGCAGTACTTC. Translating it yields CASSQTGEQYF. The chain has TRBV18 and TRBJ2-7, with D perhaps matching TRBD1 (6 bases). The V end was cut by 6 bases, the J end by 7 bases, with 10 bases between. The length of the CDR3 is 11 residues. Germline V lookup: CDR1 KGHSH, CDR2 LQKENI.